What follows is one T cell receptor (beta chain) and its context. Its antigen is unknown. No clone much larger than this one lies a single base away; base qualities are absent. The data originate from a study of blood T cell repertoires in COVID-19 (dated by TCRdb to about 2020). As for the study more broadly: Samples from collaborators originated in the United States, Italy and Spain and spanned both the acute and convalescent phases of COVID-19. The material from the prospective study consisted of cDNA or gDNA derived from T cells, B-cell-depleted T cells, or PBMCs. Subjects who had been exposed to COVID-19, were actively infected with it, or had recovered from it provided the deeply sampled blood TCRbeta repertoires that made up the dataset. The repertoires were released in a freely available public database meant as a resource for research on the immune response to SARS-CoV-2. Samples were obtained from the ongoing ImmuneRACE study (first 160 participants) and from 1,254 subjects provided by 6 global collaborators. Nearly every sample came with metadata listing a de-identified subject ID, COVID-19 status, age in years and sex. Where available, HLA class I and class II types were obtained from metadata supplied by the sample provider rather than from assay-based typing.

V loses 6 bases, J loses 0 bases, and the germline ends lie 6 bases apart. CDR1 and CDR2, looked up from the germline V gene, are MDHEN and SYDVKM. The CDR3 runs 13 residues from the cysteine to the phenylalanine. The DNA shown is the 39-base CDR3, in frame from base 1. The collaborating institutions used their own protocols to collect whole blood in K2EDTA tubes. For TCRbeta analysis, collaborators shipped samples as frozen whole blood, isolated PBMCs, or DNA extracted from either of those sample types. The investigation overall reported the following: How much clinical and demographic metadata was included differed by source and by participant, and the metadata was provided uncurated.

TCRbeta CDR3 regions were amplified from genomic DNA using the immunoSEQ Assay, a bias-controlled multiplex PCR. The original pipeline was this. Nucleated cell counts per sample were estimated from amplification of reference gene primers within the assay. Sequence reads were collapsed and filtered to measure the absolute abundance of every unique TCRbeta CDR3 rearrangement. Productive Simpson clonality was computed per sample as the square root of Simpson's diversity index over productive rearrangements. Not all clones reach the TCRdb copy of this immuneACCESS table, which keeps in-frame sequences only. Checked studies attribute under half of the gap to unresolved V genes and leave the rest unexplained. The V and J calls and the clone size are those of that table, but D and trimming were determined from the DNA. The sample table shows 150,000 or so clones, and 86% are seen once. The ten biggest clones cover about 0.95% of the sample.

The rearranged segments are TRBV28 and TRBJ1-3; the D gene is unclear. This TCR derives from a man aged 18 to 35 with acute or convalescent COVID-19. Sequencing was performed on peripheral blood. In nucleotide form, the sequence is TGTGCCAGCAGGGCTCACTCTGGAAACACCATATATTTT. Its protein reads: CASRAHSGNTIYF.